Each of the 24 T cell receptor beta chains below was sequenced from the same sample in a study of blood T cell repertoires in COVID-19. Measured with immunoSEQ multiplex PCR; TCRdb has only the in-frame clones, and not every one. The sample has about 240,000 clones; roughly 85% are singletons. The source material was peripheral blood. The receptors derive from a woman aged 18-29 years with acute or convalescent COVID-19.

This clone was detected a few times. The CDR3 DNA is TGTGCCAGCAGCTCGGGACTGACGTACGAGCAGTACTTC. This codes for CASSSGLTYEQYF. The chain recombines TRBV5-8 with TRBJ2-7, with D perhaps matching TRBD2 (6 bases). The ends were cut back, 3 bases at V and 4 bases at J, with 11 bases in the middle. The CDR3 is 13 residues long. Germline CDR1 reads SGHTS; CDR2 reads YDEGEE.

This chain connects TRBV5-5 to TRBJ2-1; 7 nucleotides line up with TRBD1. V dropped 0 bases and J dropped 7; count of bases not matched to a gene: 10. Germline CDR1 is SGHKS and CDR2 is YYEKEE (reference sequence). The CDR3 is made up of 16 amino acids. CDR3 loop: CASSLGGFTGANEQFF. For the CDR3, the DNA is TGTGCCAGCAGCTTGGGTGGGTTCACAGGGGCGAATGAGCAGTTCTTC.

This sequence joins TRBV7-9 and TRBJ1-3; D gene unclear. CDR1 is SEHNR, CDR2 FQNEAQ, per germline (reference sequence). This CDR3 has 16 residues. The V and J ends lost 10 bases and 4 bases respectively, with 23 bases between them. As DNA, the CDR3 is TGTGCCATTACGATTATTCGGCAGGTAACCGGAAACACCATATATTTT. It encodes CAITIIRQVTGNTIYF.

The chain combines TRBV4-2 with TRBJ2-5; 11 bases agree with TRBD2. In germline, CDR1 is LGHNA, CDR2 YNFKEQ. V lost 1 base to trimming and J lost 5 bases; unmatched junction nucleotides: 3. This CDR3 has 15 amino acids. This CDR3 is CASSQGLAGRETQYF. The CDR3, as DNA: TGTGCCAGCAGCCAAGGACTAGCGGGACGGGAGACCCAGTACTTC.

Points on this clone: This same CDR3 is encoded by further DNA sequences in the sample. The chain uses TRBV12-3 or TRBV12-4 and TRBJ1-2, with unresolved D. Trimming removed 3 bases at V and 5 bases at J, with 7 bases between. The CDR3 covers 12 residues. The CDR3 nucleotides read TGTGCCAGCAGTTTGGGAGCTTATGGCTACACCTTC. This gives the protein CASSLGAYGYTF.

The rearrangement uses TRBV7-2 and TRBJ2-1; perhaps TRBD2 as D (7 bases). There are 17 residues in the CDR3. V lost 2 bases and J lost 0, with 14 bases in between. Germline-derived CDR1 and CDR2 are SGHTA and FQGNSA. CDR3 sequence: CASSLRGGVGSYNEQFF. Written as DNA, the CDR3 is TGTGCCAGCAGCTTAAGAGGGGGGGTCGGCTCCTACAATGAGCAGTTCTTC.

The V gene is TRBV3-1 (or the pseudogene TRBV3-2), the J gene TRBJ2-2; the D is unclear. Trimming shortened V by 0 bases and J by 3 bases, and 5 bases separated the two germline ends. Germline V CDR1 and CDR2: LGHDT, YNNKEL (reference sequence). CDR3 size: 14 residues. CDR3 amino acids: CASSQDYYTGELFF. The CDR3 nucleotides read TGTGCCAGCAGCCAAGATTATTACACCGGGGAGCTGTTTTTT.

Here the CDR3 DNA reads TGTGCCAGCAGCGTAGCTGGGGCGTCGTACTACAATGAGCAGTTCTTC. It translates to CASSVAGASYYNEQFF. J is TRBJ2-1 and V is TRBV9, with D maybe TRBD1 (5 bases). Deletions cut 0 bases from V and 3 bases from J, with 13 bases between. This CDR3 has 16 residues. The V gene's germline CDR1 is SGDLS and CDR2 YYNGEE.

This clone was detected only a few times. The rearrangement joins TRBV6-7 to TRBJ2-3, with TRBD2 identical over 7 bases. TRBV6-7 is an ORF; its function is uncertain. This CDR3 contains 16 residues. V dropped 8 bases and J dropped 0; count of bases not matched to a gene: 11. The CDR3 region has the DNA TGTGCCAGCCGGGACTATAGTATTCCTAGCACAGATACGCAGTATTTT. Translation: CASRDYSIPSTDTQYF.

This chain connects TRBV29-1 to TRBJ2-7, with a weak D call TRBD2 (5 bases). Trimming stripped 0 bases from V and 6 bases from J, with 9 bases between. This CDR3 has 12 amino acids. Germline CDR1 is SQVTM and CDR2 is ANQGSEA. The CDR3 sequence is CSVEDGRAEQYF. The CDR3 DNA reads as TGCAGCGTTGAAGATGGGCGGGCCGAGCAGTACTTC.

The rearrangement links TRBV28 to TRBJ1-2; TRBD1 matches at 7 bases. Germline CDR1 and CDR2: MDHEN and SYDVKM. Trimming at V came to 3 bases and at J to 4 bases, leaving 5 bases not matched to a gene. This CDR3 contains 14 residues. CDR3 sequence (DNA): TGTGCCAGCAGTTTCCCGGGACAGTCCTATGGCTACACCTTC. This translates into CASSFPGQSYGYTF.

This clone was seen a handful of times. The V call is TRBV28, the J call TRBJ1-5; 7 bases map to TRBD1. Germline loops: CDR1 MDHEN, CDR2 SYDVKM. CDR3 length equals 18 residues. Trimming took 2 bases from V and 1 from J; bases not matched to a gene: 11. CDR3 loop: CASSLTGVISWSNQPQHF. CDR3 bases: TGTGCCAGCAGTTTAACAGGGGTAATCTCATGGAGCAATCAGCCCCAGCATTTT.

This chain connects TRBV28 to TRBJ2-1, with a weak D call TRBD2 (6 bases). The CDR3 is 14 residues long. V gave up 5 bases and J gave up 6 bases, with 14 bases separating them. Germline V CDR1 and CDR2: MDHEN, SYDVKM. The CDR3 DNA is TGTGCCAGCAGTCCGCCGGAGGGAGGCAATGAGCAGTTCTTC. Protein product: CASSPPEGGNEQFF.

The chain combines TRBV29-1 with TRBJ2-7, with 9 bases identical to TRBD2. V shed 4 bases, J shed 7 bases, and the junction held 11 bases outside the gene matches. The CDR3 has 14 residues. Germline CDR1 reads SQVTM; CDR2 reads ANQGSEA. The CDR3 coding sequence is TGCAGCGTTGGGGTAGCGGGAGTACCTCGGGAGCAGTACTTC. It codes for CSVGVAGVPREQYF.

The J gene is TRBJ2-2, the V gene TRBV6-2 or TRBV6-3; 7 bases agree with TRBD1. Germline V gene sequence: CDR1 MNHEY, CDR2 SVGEGT. Trimming cost V 5 bases and J 0 bases; bases outside gene matches: 6. The CDR3 loop spans 16 amino acids. CDR3 sequence reads: CASSGTGTANTGELFF. CDR3 bases: TGTGCCAGCAGTGGGACCGGGACAGCGAACACCGGGGAGCTGTTTTTT.

This clone was counted a single time. The CDR3 reads CASSFPAGYGYTF. CDR3 in DNA: TGTGCCAGCAGCTTCCCCGCCGGCTATGGCTACACCTTC. V is TRBV7-9 and J is TRBJ1-2; no clear D gene. Looked up from germline, CDR1 is SEHNR and CDR2 is FQNEAQ (reference sequence). V gave up 3 bases and J gave up 4 bases, with 9 bases separating them. The CDR3 sequence is 13 residues long. The variable domain in full, with the rest retrieved from reference TRBV7-9 and TRBJ1-2, is DTGVSQNPRHKITKRGQNVTFRCDPISEHNRLYWYRQTLGQGPEFLTYFQNEAQLEKSRLLSDRFSAERPKGSFSTLEIQRTEQGDSAMYLCASSFPAGYGYTFGSGTRLTVV.

The chain carries TRBV6-2 or TRBV6-3 and TRBJ2-1, with 9 bases lining up with TRBD2. V gave up 4 bases and J gave up 3 bases; unmatched junction bases: 7. Germline V lookup: CDR1 MNHEY, CDR2 SVGEGT. The CDR3 spans 16 residues. The CDR3 bases are TGTGCCAGCAGTTCCCCTCTAGCGGGGCTCTACAATGAGCAGTTCTTC. This sequence encodes CASSSPLAGLYNEQFF.

CDR3 protein: CASSLDGAGSPLHF. In DNA, the CDR3 is TGTGCCAGCAGCTTAGATGGGGCCGGTTCACCCCTCCACTTT. The V gene is TRBV7-2, the J gene TRBJ1-6, with a possible D match to TRBD1 (5 bases). The germline CDR1 and CDR2 sequences are SGHTA and FQGNSA. Deletions cut 1 base from V and 9 bases from J, with 10 bases between. The CDR3 consists of 14 residues.

CDR3 protein: CASSRTGPNYGYTF. The CDR3 DNA is TGTGCCAGCAGTAGGACAGGCCCTAACTATGGCTACACCTTC. The rearrangement uses TRBV6-2 or TRBV6-3 and TRBJ1-2, with 7 bases lining up with TRBD1. In germline, CDR1 is MNHEY, CDR2 SVGEGT. Germline trimming cut 5 bases from V and 0 bases from J; bases unmatched to any gene: 3. CDR3 length: 14 residues.

In DNA form, the CDR3 reads TGTGCCAGCAGCCCGACAGCGAACACTGAAGCTTTCTTT. Protein sequence: CASSPTANTEAFF. The rearrangement uses TRBV28 and TRBJ1-1; TRBD1 is a possible D gene (5 bases). The ends were cut back, 6 bases at V and 1 base at J, with 9 bases in the middle. CDR3 length: 13 amino acids. Germline V gives CDR1 MDHEN, CDR2 SYDVKM.

This clone was counted between two and nine times. V is TRBV6-5 and J is TRBJ2-2, with a tentative D call TRBD1 (5 bases). Trimming pared 10 bases from V and 6 bases from J, leaving 18 bases between. Germline CDR1 and CDR2: MNHEY and SVGAGI. CDR3 length: 14 residues. DNA of the CDR3: TGTGCCACAAGAGACAGCCCCCACGCCGGGGAGCTGTTTTTT. Encoded protein: CATRDSPHAGELFF.

V and J are TRBV25-1 and TRBJ1-2, with 9 bases fitting TRBD1. After removal of 4 bases from V and 4 bases from J, the junction contained 13 bases not matched to a gene. The CDR3 covers 17 residues. Germline CDR1 reads MGHDK; CDR2 reads SYGVNS. CDR3 nucleotide sequence: TGTGCCAGCAGTGGCACGGGACAGGGAATTTTGCCCTATGGCTACACCTTC. Translation gives CASSGTGQGILPYGYTF.

The chain recombines TRBV4-3 with TRBJ1-2; a possible D gene is TRBD1 (5 bases). The germline CDR1 and CDR2 sequences are LGHNA and YSLEER. The V end was cut by 1 base, the J end by 2 bases, with 8 bases between. This CDR3 contains 14 residues. The CDR3 DNA reads TGCGCCAGCAGCCAAGGGGGGGGAAACTATGGCTACACCTTC. Amino acid sequence: CASSQGGGNYGYTF.

The rearrangement uses TRBV30 and TRBJ2-1, with 7 nucleotides matching TRBD2. CDR1 GTSNPN and CDR2 SVGIG come from the germline V gene (reference sequence). The ends lost 2 bases at V and 0 bases at J; junction bases unmatched: 19. The CDR3 runs 20 residues. The CDR3 nucleotides are TGTGCCTGGAGTCCGCCTCCCATCAATCTAGCGGCTAGCTCCTACAATGAGCAGTTCTTC. It is translated as CAWSPPPINLAASSYNEQFF. The whole variable domain, filled in from reference TRBV30 and TRBJ2-1, reads SQTIHQWPATLVQPVGSPLSLECTVEGTSNPNLYWYRQAAGRGLQLLFYSVGIGQISSEVPQNLSASRPQDRQFILSSKKLLLSDSGFYLCAWSPPPINLAASSYNEQFFGPGTRLTVL.